Each of the 14 T cell receptor beta chains below was sequenced from the same sample in a study of a mutant IDH1 vaccine in newly diagnosed glioma. Time point meaning: week 5, during vaccination. In the vaccine, a single dose held 300 ug of the mutant IDH1 20-mer peptide, along with topical imiquimod. The repertoire was sequenced with immunoSEQ multiplex PCR; TCRdb's copy has only in-frame clones and lacks some. The sample has 50,000 to 55,000 clones; roughly 73% are singletons. Antigens of these TCRs are unknown. The sequencing used PBMCs, collected from a glioma patient whose treatment included an IDH1 peptide vaccine. These receptors all come from a man aged 50 to 60 with glioma.

This clone occurred a few times. The rearrangement links TRBV5-1 to TRBJ2-3; 9 nucleotides agree with TRBD1. The length of the CDR3 is 14 residues. CDR1 SGHRS and CDR2 YFSETQ come from the germline V gene. The junction had 3 bases not matched to a gene; V was cut back by 3 bases and J by 4 bases. The CDR3 sequence is CASSSGQGADTQYF. The CDR3 region has the DNA TGCGCCAGCAGCTCGGGACAGGGAGCAGATACGCAGTATTTT.

The gene calls are TRBV4-2 and TRBJ2-2; D not resolved. The CDR3 contains 15 residues. The germline V and J ends were trimmed by 4 bases and 2 bases, with 11 bases remaining between them. CDR1 is LGHNA and CDR2 is YNFKEQ in the germline V gene. CDR3 nucleotide sequence: TGTGCCAGCAGCCCACCGGCGGCTAACACCGGGGAGCTGTTTTTT. Its translation is CASSPPAANTGELFF.

The chain combines TRBV2 with TRBJ2-5; 10 bases align to TRBD1. Germline CDR1 SNHLY, CDR2 FYNNEI. This CDR3 has 14 residues. The junction had 4 bases not matched to a gene; V was cut back by 7 bases and J by 2 bases. DNA for the CDR3: TGTGCCAGCATGAGGGACAGGGGTCAAGAGACCCAGTACTTC. This encodes CASMRDRGQETQYF.

The chain is built from TRBV25-1 and TRBJ1-1; D is ambiguous. This CDR3 contains 13 residues. CDR1 and CDR2 from the germline V gene are MGHDK and SYGVNS. Trimming removed 4 bases at V and 0 bases at J, with 6 bases between. CDR3 residues: CASSAPLNTEAFF. The CDR3 nucleotides read TGTGCCAGCAGTGCCCCCCTGAACACTGAAGCTTTCTTT.

The chain employs TRBV19 and TRBJ1-2, with D perhaps TRBD1 (5 bases). Trimming cost V 5 bases and J 7 bases, with 20 bases left between them. Germline V CDR1 and CDR2: LNHDA, SQIVND (reference sequence). The CDR3 runs to 15 residues. The CDR3 DNA reads as TGTGCCAGTAGTGTCGACAGCTTCCGTCTTGCTGGCTACACCTTC. Encoded protein: CASSVDSFRLAGYTF. Complete variable domain (other parts from reference TRBV19 and TRBJ1-2): DGGITQSPKYLFRKEGQNVTLSCEQNLNHDAMYWYRQDPGQGLRLIYYSQIVNDFQKGDIAEGYSVSREKKESFPLTVTSAQKNPTAFYLCASSVDSFRLAGYTFGSGTRLTVV.

The genes are TRBV19 and TRBJ2-7; 8 nucleotides line up with TRBD1. The CDR3 loop spans 16 amino acids. J lost 0 bases, V lost 5 bases, and 9 bases had no gene match. Germline V gives CDR1 LNHDA, CDR2 SQIVND (reference sequence). The CDR3 bases are TGTGCCAGTAGTTCATCCGGGACAGGTATCTCCTACGAGCAGTACTTC. This encodes CASSSSGTGISYEQYF. Complete variable domain (other parts from reference TRBV19 and TRBJ2-7): DGGITQSPKYLFRKEGQNVTLSCEQNLNHDAMYWYRQDPGQGLRLIYYSQIVNDFQKGDIAEGYSVSREKKESFPLTVTSAQKNPTAFYLCASSSSGTGISYEQYFGPGTRLTVT.

This clone was detected only a few times. CDR3 amino acids: CAWGFSWSLYEQYF. CDR3 DNA sequence: TGTGCCTGGGGGTTTTCTTGGTCCCTCTACGAGCAGTACTTC. This chain connects TRBV30 to TRBJ2-7; D gene uncertain. Germline values: CDR1 GTSNPN, CDR2 SVGIG (reference sequence). This CDR3 is built from 14 residues. V was cut by 5 bases and J by 3 bases, with 17 bases left in between.

This clone appeared a few times. This chain links TRBV19 with TRBJ1-5; the D is unclear. Deletions cut 7 bases from V and 5 bases from J, with 9 bases between. The CDR3 extends over 12 amino acids. Germline assignment: CDR1 LNHDA and CDR2 SQIVND (reference sequence). CDR3 in amino acids: CASMGLYQPQHF. The CDR3 region has the DNA TGTGCCAGTATGGGGTTATATCAGCCCCAGCATTTT.

J is TRBJ1-1 and V is TRBV19; D is ambiguous. Trimming removed 4 bases from V and 1 base from J, with 10 bases in between. This CDR3 spans 14 amino acids. CDR1 and CDR2 (germline): LNHDA, SQIVND (reference sequence). The CDR3 here is CASSKEAGNTEAFF. CDR3 DNA sequence: TGTGCCAGTAGTAAGGAGGCGGGGAACACTGAAGCTTTCTTT.

This sequence joins TRBV5-4 and TRBJ1-1; possible D gene TRBD1, 5 bases. This CDR3 is 13 amino acids long. Between the trimmed V and J ends, which lost 3 bases and 1 base, there was a span of 7 bases. From germline, CDR1 is SGHNT and CDR2 YYREEE (reference sequence). DNA for the CDR3: TGTGCCAGCAGCTGGGGGGGGAACACTGAAGCTTTCTTT. It yields the protein CASSWGGNTEAFF.

This clone was observed a handful of times. This rearrangement joins TRBV9 to TRBJ1-2, with D unresolved. The CDR3 consists of 15 residues. The germline V gene encodes CDR1 SGDLS and CDR2 YYNGEE. Trimming stripped 4 bases from V and 0 bases from J, with 13 bases between. The CDR3 sequence is CASSMDGTSNYGYTF. In nucleotides, the CDR3 is TGTGCCAGCAGCATGGACGGAACCTCTAACTATGGCTACACCTTC.

The count of this clone is one. V and J are TRBV6-6 and TRBJ2-7, with TRBD1 identical over 7 bases. Germline CDR1 MNHNY, CDR2 SVGAGI (reference sequence). The trim removed 5 bases at V and 4 bases at J, leaving 5 bases unmatched. The CDR3 length is 13 residues. The CDR3 here is CASSTGAGYEQYF. In DNA, the CDR3 is TGTGCCAGCAGTACAGGGGCCGGGTACGAGCAGTACTTC.

The chain has TRBV7-2 and TRBJ1-2; maybe TRBD1 (6 bases). Trimming took off 5 bases at V and 4 bases at J, with 11 bases between the two ends. The V gene's germline CDR1 is SGHTA and CDR2 FQGNSA. The CDR3 consists of 13 residues. The CDR3 DNA reads as TGTGCCAGCAGCCCCGGGGGGCCCTATGGCTACACCTTC. Protein sequence: CASSPGGPYGYTF.

Points on this clone: The conserved final phenylalanine or tryptophan is absent from the CDR3, which likely points to a read error. Because the CDR3's place on the DNA is in doubt, the DNA is left out and the CDR3 is given as listed by TCRdb. The V gene is TRBV6-4, the J gene TRBJ1-2. Germline CDR1 MRHNA, CDR2 SNTAGT. The CDR3 is 16 amino acids in total, end residues counted. This CDR3 is CASSGFCSHGKSYGYT.